This T cell receptor beta chain is from a study of early T cells in non-severe SARS-CoV-2 infection. Overall study context: It was bulk RNA from unsorted whole blood that was sequenced, and the chains were unpaired.

Findings and caveats of the study: Missing private and CD4 specificities, VDJdb matching favored anti-spike CD8 responses.

V lost 1 base and J 1 base, leaving 8 bases between the germline ends. This CDR3 is 14 amino acids long. The germline V gene encodes CDR1 SGHNT and CDR2 YYREEE (reference sequence). This clonotype came up a few times. The target antigen is unknown. Researchers attached unique molecular identifiers to individual cDNA molecules. TCRdb re-called the 5' RACE reads through MiXCR, storing one row per CDR3 protein. The sample lists about 76,000 distinct CDR3 sequences; around 11% were seen once. Input material: whole blood. The V and J genes are TRBV5-4 and TRBJ2-5, with unresolved D. The receptor's source is an adult who was a healthcare worker with PCR-confirmed SARS-CoV-2 infection or an uninfected control (not recorded which). CDR3 in amino acids: CASSLRTIQETQYF. CDR3 nucleotides: TGTGCCAGCAGCTTGAGAACAATCCAAGAGACCCAGTACTTC.